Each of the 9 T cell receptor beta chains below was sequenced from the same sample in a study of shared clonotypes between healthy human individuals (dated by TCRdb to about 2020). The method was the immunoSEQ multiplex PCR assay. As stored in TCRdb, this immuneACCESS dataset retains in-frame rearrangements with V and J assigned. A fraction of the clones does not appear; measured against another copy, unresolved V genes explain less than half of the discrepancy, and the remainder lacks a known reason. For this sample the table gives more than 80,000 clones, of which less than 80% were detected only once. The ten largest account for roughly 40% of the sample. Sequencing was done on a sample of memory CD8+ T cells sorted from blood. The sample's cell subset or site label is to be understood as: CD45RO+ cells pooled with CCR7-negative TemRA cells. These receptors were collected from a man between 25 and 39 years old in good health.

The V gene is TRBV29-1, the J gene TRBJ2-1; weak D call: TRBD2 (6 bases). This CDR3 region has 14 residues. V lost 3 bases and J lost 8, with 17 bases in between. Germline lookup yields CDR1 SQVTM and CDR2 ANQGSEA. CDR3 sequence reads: CSVDQGLTGDEQFF. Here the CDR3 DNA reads TGCAGCGTTGACCAGGGACTCACGGGCGATGAGCAGTTCTTC.

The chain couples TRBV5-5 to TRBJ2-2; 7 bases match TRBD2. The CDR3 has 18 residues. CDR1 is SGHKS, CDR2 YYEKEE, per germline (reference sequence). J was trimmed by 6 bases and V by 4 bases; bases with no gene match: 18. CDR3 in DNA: TGTGCCAGCAGCGCGATGGGGCTCGCGGGAGATTCGTCCGGGGAGCTGTTTTTT. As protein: CASSAMGLAGDSSGELFF.

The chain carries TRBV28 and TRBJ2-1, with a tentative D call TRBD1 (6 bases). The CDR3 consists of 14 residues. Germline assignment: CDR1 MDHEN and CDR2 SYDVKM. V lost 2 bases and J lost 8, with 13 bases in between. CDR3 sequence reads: CASSLDRLFHEQFF. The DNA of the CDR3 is TGTGCCAGCAGTTTAGACAGGCTTTTTCATGAGCAGTTCTTC.

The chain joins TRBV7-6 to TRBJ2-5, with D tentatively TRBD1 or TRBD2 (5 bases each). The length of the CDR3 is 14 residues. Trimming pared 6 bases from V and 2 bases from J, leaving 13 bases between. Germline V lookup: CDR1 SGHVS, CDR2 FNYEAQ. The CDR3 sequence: CASSFPGPQETQYF. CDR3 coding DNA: TGTGCCAGCAGTTTTCCGGGGCCACAAGAGACCCAGTACTTC.

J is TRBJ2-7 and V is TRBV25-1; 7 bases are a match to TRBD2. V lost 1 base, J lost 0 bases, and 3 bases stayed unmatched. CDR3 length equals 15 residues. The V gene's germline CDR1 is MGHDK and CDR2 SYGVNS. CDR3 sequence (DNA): TGTGCCAGCAGTGAATCAGGCGGGAGCTCCTACGAGCAGTACTTC. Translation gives CASSESGGSSYEQYF.

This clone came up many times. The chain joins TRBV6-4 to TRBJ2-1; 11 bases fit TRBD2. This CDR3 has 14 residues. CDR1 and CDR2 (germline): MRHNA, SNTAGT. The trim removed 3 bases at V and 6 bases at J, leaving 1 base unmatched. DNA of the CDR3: TGTGCCAGCAGTGAGGGGACTAGCGGCAATGAGCAGTTCTTC. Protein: CASSEGTSGNEQFF.

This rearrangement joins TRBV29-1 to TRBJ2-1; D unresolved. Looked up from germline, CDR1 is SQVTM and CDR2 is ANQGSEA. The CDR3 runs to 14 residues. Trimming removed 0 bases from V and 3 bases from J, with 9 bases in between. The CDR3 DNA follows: TGCAGCGTTGAAGATTTGACAAGCTACAATGAGCAGTTCTTC. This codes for CSVEDLTSYNEQFF.

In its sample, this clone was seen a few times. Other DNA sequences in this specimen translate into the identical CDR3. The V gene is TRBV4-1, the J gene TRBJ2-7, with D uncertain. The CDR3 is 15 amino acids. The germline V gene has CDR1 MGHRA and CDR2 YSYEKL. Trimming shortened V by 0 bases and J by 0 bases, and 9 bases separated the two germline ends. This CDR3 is CASSQDSSASYEQYF. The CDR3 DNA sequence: TGCGCCAGCAGCCAAGATAGTTCGGCCTCCTACGAGCAGTACTTC.

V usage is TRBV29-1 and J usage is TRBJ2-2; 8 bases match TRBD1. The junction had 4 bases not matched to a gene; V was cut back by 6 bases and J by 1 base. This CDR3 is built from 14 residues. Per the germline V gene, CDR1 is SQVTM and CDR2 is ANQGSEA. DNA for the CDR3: TGCAGCGTGCAAGGACAGGGGAACACCGGGGAGCTGTTTTTT. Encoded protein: CSVQGQGNTGELFF.